This T cell receptor (beta chain) is drawn from a study of metastatic and nonmetastatic thyroid tumors. The wider study: Blood and tumor or nodule tissue repertoires from malignant and benign thyroid patients were compared.

General study points: Benign nodules reportedly had significantly lower TCR beta diversity than malignant thyroid tumors in blood and tumor.

Looked up from germline, CDR1 is LGHNT and CDR2 is FRNRAP. The CDR3 runs to 14 residues. Trimming took off 5 bases at V and 0 bases at J, with 9 bases between the two ends. Treatment of any kind had been given to no patient before thyroid surgery. This clone was observed a few times. Its antigen is unknown. Per the original methods: Between-group CDR3 differences, defined by clinicopathological status, yielded a distant-metastasis classifier for papillary thyroid cancer. TCRdb re-clonotyped the PCR reads through MiXCR. The V and J calls and clone size are TCRdb's, not the authors'. The repertoire includes thousands of clones, around 29% of them detected once, and 20% sits in the top ten.

Sequencing was done on a sample of tumor tissue. The clonotype was recovered from a female donor with papillary thyroid cancer or a benign thyroid nodule (not recorded which). Some clones in this sample may be carry-over from other donors' samples. The chain couples TRBV12-5 to TRBJ2-3; perhaps TRBD2 as D (7 bases). The DNA of the CDR3 is TGTGCTAGTGGTCCGGGGGGCAGCACAGATACGCAGTATTTT. This codes for CASGPGGSTDTQYF. Looking up the rest from reference TRBV12-5 and TRBJ2-3 gives the full variable domain: DARVTQTPRHKVTEMGQEVTMRCQPILGHNTVFWYRQTMMQGLELLAYFRNRAPLDDSGMPKDRFSAEMPDATLATLKIQPSEPRDSAVYFCASGPGGSTDTQYFGPGTRLTVL.